The 32 T cell receptor beta chains given below trace back to one sample, sequenced in a study of monozygotic twins with cystic fibrosis (dated by TCRdb to the early 2020s). The library was generated by the immunoSEQ multiplex PCR assay. What TCRdb holds here is the immuneACCESS table cut down to in-frame rearrangements. Part of the clones is not present; checked against another copy, under half of the missing clones reflect an unresolved V gene, and the others are unexplained. Counted in this sample were about 36,000 clones; roughly 84% of them appeared once. The top ten clonotypes cover under 2% of the sample. Sequenced material: blood. These receptors came from a girl aged 2 to 9 with cystic fibrosis.

CDR3: CASSLVRTGINYGYTF. The DNA for the CDR3 is TGTGCCAGCAGCTTGGTTCGGACAGGGATAAACTATGGCTACACCTTC. The chain combines TRBV5-4 with TRBJ1-2; 8 nucleotides align to TRBD1. Per the germline V gene, CDR1 is SGHNT and CDR2 is YYREEE (reference sequence). J gave up 2 bases and V 0 bases, and 6 bases lay outside the gene matches. The CDR3 sequence is 16 residues long.

The chain employs TRBV29-1 and TRBJ2-7, with D possibly being TRBD1 or TRBD2 (5 bases each). CDR1 SQVTM and CDR2 ANQGSEA come from the germline V gene. The CDR3 is made up of 13 amino acids. Trimming stripped 5 bases from V and 2 bases from J, with 13 bases between. Here the CDR3 reads CSVLSGGPYEQYF. The CDR3 nucleotides read TGCAGCGTTCTTTCTGGGGGACCCTACGAGCAGTACTTC.

This rearrangement joins TRBV5-1 to TRBJ2-3; 7 bases match TRBD1. The CDR3 runs 17 residues. Germline-derived CDR1 and CDR2 are SGHRS and YFSETQ. Trimming cost V 1 base and J 0 bases; bases outside gene matches: 8. The CDR3 spells CASSLYRGGTSTDTQYF. Written as DNA, the CDR3 is TGCGCCAGCAGCTTGTACAGGGGTGGCACTAGCACAGATACGCAGTATTTT.

For the CDR3, the DNA is TGTGCCAGCTCACCGCTAGCGGGGGGCCGTAACAATGAGCAGTTCTTC. Translating gives CASSPLAGGRNNEQFF. The chain joins TRBV18 to TRBJ2-1; 11 bases align to TRBD2. Germline CDR1 reads KGHSH; CDR2 reads LQKENI. V lost 3 bases and J lost 5; bases outside the gene matches: 6. CDR3 size: 16 residues.

The V call is TRBV18, the J call TRBJ2-5; no firm D call. This CDR3 is 11 amino acids long. CDR1 is KGHSH and CDR2 is LQKENI in the germline V gene. V was clipped by 4 bases and J by 2 bases, with 2 bases between them. CDR3 sequence reads: CASSLQETQYF. DNA for the CDR3: TGTGCCAGCTCACTACAAGAGACCCAGTACTTC.

This chain joins TRBV9 and TRBJ2-3; D remains unclear. The CDR3 consists of 14 residues. V was trimmed by 2 bases and J by 6 bases, leaving 13 bases between them. The germline CDR1 and CDR2 sequences are SGDLS and YYNGEE. The CDR3 is CASSVNTHGDTQYF. The CDR3, as DNA: TGTGCCAGCAGCGTCAACACCCACGGGGATACGCAGTATTTT.

The table lists this clone with a count of one. This chain connects TRBV6-5 to TRBJ2-7; no firm D call. Trimming removed 5 bases at V and 0 bases at J, with 11 bases between. The CDR3 loop spans 14 amino acids. Germline V gives CDR1 MNHEY, CDR2 SVGAGI. In nucleotides, the CDR3 is TGTGCCAGCAGTCCCCTGATGAGCTCCTACGAGCAGTACTTC. Translating it yields CASSPLMSSYEQYF.

The chain combines TRBV11-2 with TRBJ2-5, with a weak D call TRBD2 (5 bases). The CDR3 contains 13 residues. V was pared by 4 bases and J by 2 bases, with 8 bases between. CDR1 and CDR2 (germline): SGHAT, FQNNGV. CDR3 nucleotide sequence: TGTGCCAGCAGCTCTCGGGATCAAGAGACCCAGTACTTC. The encoded protein is CASSSRDQETQYF.

The gene calls are TRBV30 and TRBJ1-1; no clear D gene. The CDR3 covers 13 residues. Deletions cut 1 base from V and 0 bases from J, with 6 bases between. CDR1 GTSNPN and CDR2 SVGIG come from the germline V gene (reference sequence). CDR3 region: CAWSAGVNTEAFF. The CDR3 nucleotides read TGTGCCTGGAGTGCGGGCGTGAACACTGAAGCTTTCTTT.

The gene calls are TRBV13 and TRBJ2-4, with TRBD1 matching 9 bases. This CDR3 spans 14 amino acids. Germline CDR1 and CDR2: PRHDT and FYEKMQ (reference sequence). J gave up 3 bases and V 6 bases, and 3 bases lay outside the gene matches. CDR3 in DNA: TGTGCCAGCAGGAGACAGGGGGTCAAAAACATTCAGTACTTC. It encodes CASRRQGVKNIQYF.

The chain has TRBV4-1 and TRBJ1-6; 8 bases are shared with TRBD1. This CDR3 contains 18 residues. Unmatched junction bases numbered 5, after V lost 1 base and J lost 0 bases. Germline V gives CDR1 MGHRA, CDR2 YSYEKL. CDR3 nucleotides: TGCGCCAGCAGCCAAGGTGGACAGGGTAGCTCCTATAATTCACCCCTCCACTTT. Translating gives CASSQGGQGSSYNSPLHF.

This sequence joins TRBV5-1 and TRBJ2-7; perhaps D is TRBD1 or TRBD2 (5 bases each). The germline V and J ends were trimmed by 0 bases and 6 bases, with 13 bases remaining between them. CDR1 and CDR2 from the germline V gene are SGHRS and YFSETQ. The length of the CDR3 is 14 residues. Here the CDR3 DNA reads TGCGCCAGCAGCTTGGGACAGAGGGTTCCCGAGCAGTACTTC. This encodes CASSLGQRVPEQYF.

The rearrangement links TRBV19 to TRBJ2-6; unclear D gene. Trimming cost V 5 bases and J 0 bases, with 14 bases left between them. CDR3 length equals 17 residues. Per the germline V gene, CDR1 is LNHDA and CDR2 is SQIVND (reference sequence). This CDR3 is CASSAVLPSSGANVLTF. CDR3 coding DNA: TGTGCCAGTAGTGCGGTACTTCCAAGCTCTGGGGCCAACGTCCTGACTTTC.

This chain connects TRBV9 to TRBJ1-6; 8 positions agree with TRBD1. With 0 bases clipped from V and 5 bases from J, the junction kept 10 bases outside the gene matches. The CDR3 contains 18 residues. Germline V gene lookup returns CDR1 SGDLS and CDR2 YYNGEE. CDR3 sequence (DNA): TGTGCCAGCAGCGTAGGTGGACAGGGCATAGGGGATAATTCACCCCTCCACTTT. Amino acids: CASSVGGQGIGDNSPLHF.

The genes are TRBV15 and TRBJ2-1, with 9 bases fitting TRBD2. This CDR3 is built from 16 residues. CDR1 is LNHNV, CDR2 YYDKDF, per germline (reference sequence). Losses at the gene ends were 0 bases for V and 5 bases for J; bases not matched to a gene: 5. Here the CDR3 reads CATSRDSGGRHNEQFF. The CDR3 DNA reads TGTGCCACCAGCAGAGATAGCGGGGGTCGCCACAATGAGCAGTTCTTC.

This clone was seen once. The V gene is TRBV9, the J gene TRBJ2-3; 9 bases fit TRBD1. With V trimmed by 8 bases and J by 2 bases, 18 bases remained unmatched. Germline loops: CDR1 SGDLS, CDR2 YYNGEE. CDR3 length: 18 residues. For the CDR3, the DNA is TGTGCCAGGATTCCGGGACAGGGAGACTATGGGTCCACAGATACGCAGTATTTT. Its translation is CARIPGQGDYGSTDTQYF.

The rearrangement joins TRBV12-5 to TRBJ2-1, with 9 bases that match TRBD1. V lost 9 bases to trimming and J lost 7 bases; unmatched junction nucleotides: 16. Germline V gives CDR1 LGHNT, CDR2 FRNRAP. This CDR3 is 16 amino acids long. CDR3 region: CASPNGRTGELNEQFF. CDR3 in DNA: TGTGCTAGCCCTAACGGCCGGACAGGGGAATTGAATGAGCAGTTCTTC. Filled out from reference TRBV12-5 and TRBJ2-1, the complete variable domain reads DARVTQTPRHKVTEMGQEVTMRCQPILGHNTVFWYRQTMMQGLELLAYFRNRAPLDDSGMPKDRFSAEMPDATLATLKIQPSEPRDSAVYFCASPNGRTGELNEQFFGPGTRLTVL.

The V gene is TRBV7-7, the J gene TRBJ1-5; D not resolved. This CDR3 is 13 amino acids long. Germline CDR1 is SSHAT and CDR2 is FNYEAQ (reference sequence). V was trimmed by 2 bases and J by 4 bases, leaving 6 bases between them. The DNA for the CDR3 is TGTGCCAGCAGCTTAAGTCATAATCAGCCCCAGCATTTT. This gives the protein CASSLSHNQPQHF. The full variable domain, its missing parts supplied by reference TRBV7-7 and TRBJ1-5, is GAGVSQSPRYKVTKRGQDVTLRCDPISSHATLYWYQQALGQGPEFLTYFNYEAQPDKSGLPSDRFSAERPEGSISTLTIQRTEQRDSAMYRCASSLSHNQPQHFGDGTRLSIL.

This chain joins TRBV6-5 and TRBJ1-2, with 9 positions matching TRBD1. The CDR3 totals 15 residues. V gave up 4 bases and J gave up 4 bases; unmatched junction bases: 7. Germline loops: CDR1 MNHEY, CDR2 SVGAGI. CDR3: CASSSTGGRGYGYTF. CDR3 DNA sequence: TGTGCCAGCAGTTCTACAGGGGGCAGGGGCTATGGCTACACCTTC.

The chain has TRBV30 and TRBJ2-3; D gene unclear. There are 13 residues in the CDR3. CDR1 is GTSNPN and CDR2 is SVGIG in the germline V gene (reference sequence). V lost 5 bases, J lost 2 bases, and 11 bases lay in between. The chain's CDR3 is CAWGRPITDTQYF. CDR3 coding DNA: TGTGCCTGGGGGCGGCCCATCACAGATACGCAGTATTTT.

The gene calls are TRBV6-6 and TRBJ1-5, with 8 bases lining up with TRBD1. Germline CDR1 MNHNY, CDR2 SVGAGI (reference sequence). This CDR3 is 14 amino acids long. V lost 4 bases, J lost 7 bases, and 6 bases stayed unmatched. Here the CDR3 reads CASSSPTGVQPQHF. In nucleotides, the CDR3 is TGTGCCAGCAGTTCCCCGACAGGGGTCCAGCCCCAGCATTTT.

V usage is TRBV6-5 and J usage is TRBJ2-7; D ambiguous. CDR1 and CDR2 from the germline V gene are MNHEY and SVGAGI. The CDR3 extends over 15 amino acids. The V and J ends lost 4 bases and 0 bases respectively, with 13 bases between them. CDR3 loop: CASSSGGLSSYEQYF. The CDR3 nucleotides read TGTGCCAGCAGTTCCGGTGGTTTAAGCTCCTACGAGCAGTACTTC.

The chain is built from TRBV7-9 and TRBJ2-5; 10 positions match TRBD1. The CDR3 spans 16 residues. The germline V gene has CDR1 SEHNR and CDR2 FQNEAQ (reference sequence). V gave up 5 bases and J gave up 5 bases; unmatched junction bases: 11. The CDR3 loop reads CASSPSDRGRGETQYF. CDR3 DNA sequence: TGTGCCAGCAGCCCTAGTGACAGGGGGCGCGGGGAGACCCAGTACTTC.

The rearrangement links TRBV30 to TRBJ1-2; D remains ambiguous. The CDR3 covers 15 residues. Germline V CDR1 and CDR2: GTSNPN, SVGIG (reference sequence). V was cut by 3 bases and J by 2 bases, with 16 bases left in between. The CDR3 loop is CAWRGTRGENYGYTF. The CDR3 nucleotides are TGTGCCTGGAGAGGAACTCGGGGAGAAAACTATGGCTACACCTTC.

There are a few counts of this clone. The chain recombines TRBV7-6 with TRBJ1-2; 12 nucleotides line up with TRBD1. This CDR3 is built from 16 residues. V trimming: 4 bases; J trimming: 6 bases; junction bases outside the gene matches: 9. CDR1 is SGHVS, CDR2 FNYEAQ, per germline. The CDR3 spells CASSSTGTGGYHGYTF. The CDR3 DNA is TGTGCCAGCAGCTCCACTGGGACAGGGGGCTATCATGGCTACACCTTC. The complete variable domain, with remaining parts taken from reference TRBV7-6 and TRBJ1-2, reads GAGVSQSPRYKVTKRGQDVALRCDPISGHVSLYWYRQALGQGPEFLTYFNYEAQQDKSGLPNDRFSAERPEGSISTLTIQRTEQRDSAMYRCASSSTGTGGYHGYTFGSGTRLTVV.

The rearrangement joins TRBV25-1 to TRBJ1-3; tentative D call: TRBD1 (6 bases). The length of the CDR3 is 11 residues. CDR1 is MGHDK and CDR2 is SYGVNS in the germline V gene. V lost 8 bases to trimming and J lost 4 bases, with 6 bases between them. The CDR3 region is CASGGGNTIYF. As DNA, the CDR3 is TGTGCCAGCGGGGGCGGAAACACCATATATTTT.

The V call is TRBV7-2, the J call TRBJ1-2, with 7 bases that match TRBD1. From germline, CDR1 is SGHTA and CDR2 FQGNSA. With 5 bases clipped from V and 4 bases from J, the junction kept 4 bases outside the gene matches. CDR3 length equals 13 residues. Written as DNA, the CDR3 is TGTGCCAGCAGCCGGGGACAGCCCTATGGCTACACCTTC. Residues: CASSRGQPYGYTF. The entire variable domain, with the rest obtained from reference TRBV7-2 and TRBJ1-2, is as follows: GAGVSQSPSNKVTEKGKDVELRCDPISGHTALYWYRQSLGQGLEFLIYFQGNSAPDKSGLPSDRFSAERTGGSVSTLTIQRTQQEDSAVYLCASSRGQPYGYTFGSGTRLTVV.

As to this clone: Sequence at one end of the junction differs from germline and may be a read error. This chain links TRBV6-6 with TRBJ1-2; D unclear. Germline assignment: CDR1 MNHNY and CDR2 SVGAGI (reference sequence). The CDR3 runs 14 residues. The CDR3 DNA sequence: TGTGCCAGCAGTTACTCAGGAACCAACTCTGGCTACACCTTC. Its translation is CASSYSGTNSGYTF.

The genes are TRBV19 and TRBJ1-2; possible D gene TRBD1, 6 bases. The CDR3 totals 18 residues. Germline V gene data show CDR1 as LNHDA and CDR2 as SQIVND (reference sequence). Trimming removed 4 bases at V and 0 bases at J, with 21 bases between. The CDR3 nucleotides are TGTGCCAGTAGTACACCCCGAGGAGGGGGGAGAGCTAACTATGGCTACACCTTC. This gives the protein CASSTPRGGGRANYGYTF.

The gene calls are TRBV18 and TRBJ1-5; no clear D. Trimming cost V 8 bases and J 2 bases, with 7 bases left between them. This CDR3 has 12 residues. The germline gives CDR1 KGHSH, CDR2 LQKENI. For the CDR3, the DNA is TGTGCCAGCCATGCACGCAATCAGCCCCAGCATTTT. Translating it yields CASHARNQPQHF.

The rearrangement links TRBV30 to TRBJ1-4; tentative D call: TRBD1 (6 bases). Looked up from germline, CDR1 is GTSNPN and CDR2 is SVGIG (reference sequence). Trimming left V 1 base short and J 8 bases short, with 17 bases between. CDR3 length: 15 residues. As DNA, the CDR3 is TGTGCCTGGAGTGCCCCACAGGGCTGGGGAGAAAAACTGTTTTTT. This encodes CAWSAPQGWGEKLFF.

V is TRBV5-5 and J is TRBJ2-7; D gene unclear. Between the trimmed V and J ends, which lost 3 bases and 3 bases, there was a span of 19 bases. Germline lookup yields CDR1 SGHKS and CDR2 YYEKEE (reference sequence). The CDR3 has 16 amino acids. The CDR3 loop is CASSSDFGLAGYEQYF. CDR3 bases: TGTGCCAGCAGCTCCGACTTCGGCCTTGCCGGCTACGAGCAGTACTTC.